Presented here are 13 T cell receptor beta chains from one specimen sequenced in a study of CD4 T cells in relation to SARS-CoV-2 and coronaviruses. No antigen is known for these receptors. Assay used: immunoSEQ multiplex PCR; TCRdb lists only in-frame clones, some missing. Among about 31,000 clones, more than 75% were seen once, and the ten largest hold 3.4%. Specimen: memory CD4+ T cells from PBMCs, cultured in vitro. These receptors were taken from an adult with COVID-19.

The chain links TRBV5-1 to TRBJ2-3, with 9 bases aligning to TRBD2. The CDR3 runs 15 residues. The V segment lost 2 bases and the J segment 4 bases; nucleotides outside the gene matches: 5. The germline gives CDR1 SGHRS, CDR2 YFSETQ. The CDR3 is CASSFTGLAADTQYF. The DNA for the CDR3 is TGCGCCAGCAGCTTCACGGGACTAGCTGCAGATACGCAGTATTTT.

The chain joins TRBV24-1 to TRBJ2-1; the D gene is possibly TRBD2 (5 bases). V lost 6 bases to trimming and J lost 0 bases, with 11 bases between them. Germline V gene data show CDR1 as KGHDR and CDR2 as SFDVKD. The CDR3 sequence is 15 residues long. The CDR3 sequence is CATSSAGSSYNEQFF. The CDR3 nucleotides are TGTGCCACCAGTTCGGCGGGTAGCTCCTACAATGAGCAGTTCTTC.

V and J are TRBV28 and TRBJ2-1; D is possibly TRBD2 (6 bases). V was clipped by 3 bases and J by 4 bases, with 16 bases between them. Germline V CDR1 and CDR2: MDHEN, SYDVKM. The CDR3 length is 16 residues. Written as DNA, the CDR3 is TGTGCCAGCAGTTTGCGCGGGATAAGTCGGTACAATGAGCAGTTCTTC. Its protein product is CASSLRGISRYNEQFF.

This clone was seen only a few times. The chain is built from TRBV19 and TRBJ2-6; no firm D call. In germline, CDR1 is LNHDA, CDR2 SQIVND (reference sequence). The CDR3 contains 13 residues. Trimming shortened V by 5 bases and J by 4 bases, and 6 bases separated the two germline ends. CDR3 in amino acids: CASSVSGANVLTF. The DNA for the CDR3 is TGTGCCAGTAGTGTTTCCGGGGCCAACGTCCTGACTTTC.

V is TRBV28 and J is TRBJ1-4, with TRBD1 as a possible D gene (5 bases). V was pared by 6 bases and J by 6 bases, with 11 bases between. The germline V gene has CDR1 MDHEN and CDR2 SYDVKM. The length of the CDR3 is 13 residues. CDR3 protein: CASSHRGDEKLFF. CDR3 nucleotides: TGTGCCAGCAGCCATCGAGGGGATGAAAAACTGTTTTTT.

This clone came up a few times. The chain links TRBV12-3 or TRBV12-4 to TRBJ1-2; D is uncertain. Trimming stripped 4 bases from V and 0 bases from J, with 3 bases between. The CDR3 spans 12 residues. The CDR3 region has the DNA TGTGCCAGCAGTTCCTCTAACTATGGCTACACCTTC. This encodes CASSSSNYGYTF.

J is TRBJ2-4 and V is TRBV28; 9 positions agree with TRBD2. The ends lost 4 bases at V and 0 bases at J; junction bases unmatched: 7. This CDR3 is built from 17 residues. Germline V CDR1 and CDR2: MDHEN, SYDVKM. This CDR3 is CASSSHASGVAKNIQYF. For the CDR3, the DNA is TGTGCCAGCAGTTCCCACGCTAGCGGGGTAGCCAAAAACATTCAGTACTTC.

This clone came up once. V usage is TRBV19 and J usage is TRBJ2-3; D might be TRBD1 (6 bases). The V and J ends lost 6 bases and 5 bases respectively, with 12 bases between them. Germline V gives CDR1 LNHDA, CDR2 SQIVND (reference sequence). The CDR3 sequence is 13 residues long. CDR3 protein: CASSTGYGDTQYF. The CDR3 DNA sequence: TGTGCCAGTAGCACAGGGTATGGAGATACGCAGTATTTT.

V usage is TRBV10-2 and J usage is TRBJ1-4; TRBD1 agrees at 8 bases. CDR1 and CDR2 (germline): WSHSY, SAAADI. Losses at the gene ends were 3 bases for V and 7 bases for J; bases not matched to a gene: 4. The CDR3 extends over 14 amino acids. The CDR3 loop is CASSDQGAREKLFF. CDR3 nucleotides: TGCGCCAGCAGTGATCAGGGGGCGCGTGAAAAACTGTTTTTT.

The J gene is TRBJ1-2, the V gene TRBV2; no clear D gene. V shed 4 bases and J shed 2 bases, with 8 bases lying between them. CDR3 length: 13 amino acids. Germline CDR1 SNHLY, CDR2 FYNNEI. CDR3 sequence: CASSGGRNYGYTF. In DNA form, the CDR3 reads TGTGCCAGCAGTGGAGGCAGGAACTATGGCTACACCTTC.

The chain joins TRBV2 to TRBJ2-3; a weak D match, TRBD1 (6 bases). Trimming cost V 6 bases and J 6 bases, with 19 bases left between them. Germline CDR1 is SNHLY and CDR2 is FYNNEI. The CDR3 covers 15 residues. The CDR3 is CASRQTPGARDTQYF. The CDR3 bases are TGTGCCAGCAGACAGACACCAGGGGCCAGGGATACGCAGTATTTT.

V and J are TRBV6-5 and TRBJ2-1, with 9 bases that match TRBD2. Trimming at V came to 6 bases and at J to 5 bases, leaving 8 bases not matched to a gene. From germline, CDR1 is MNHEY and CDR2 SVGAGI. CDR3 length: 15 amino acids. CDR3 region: CASSRGLAHNNEQFF. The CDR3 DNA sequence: TGTGCCAGCAGCCGGGGACTAGCCCACAACAATGAGCAGTTCTTC.

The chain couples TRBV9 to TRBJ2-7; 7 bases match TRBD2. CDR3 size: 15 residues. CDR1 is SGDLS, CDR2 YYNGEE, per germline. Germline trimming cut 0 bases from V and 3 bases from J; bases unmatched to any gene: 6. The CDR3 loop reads CASSVGRGLDYEQYF. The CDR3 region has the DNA TGTGCCAGCAGCGTAGGTCGAGGACTAGACTACGAGCAGTACTTC.